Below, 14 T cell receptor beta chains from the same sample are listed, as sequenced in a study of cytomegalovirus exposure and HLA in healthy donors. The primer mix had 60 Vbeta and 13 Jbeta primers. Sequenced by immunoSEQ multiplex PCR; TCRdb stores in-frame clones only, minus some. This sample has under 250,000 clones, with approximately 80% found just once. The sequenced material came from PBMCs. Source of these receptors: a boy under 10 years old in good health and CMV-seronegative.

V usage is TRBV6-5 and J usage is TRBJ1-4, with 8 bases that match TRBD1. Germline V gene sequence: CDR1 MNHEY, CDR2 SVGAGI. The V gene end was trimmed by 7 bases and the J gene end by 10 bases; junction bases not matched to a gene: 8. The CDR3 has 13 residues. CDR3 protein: CASMTGEGGKLFF. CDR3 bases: TGTGCCAGCATGACAGGGGAAGGGGGAAAACTGTTTTTT.

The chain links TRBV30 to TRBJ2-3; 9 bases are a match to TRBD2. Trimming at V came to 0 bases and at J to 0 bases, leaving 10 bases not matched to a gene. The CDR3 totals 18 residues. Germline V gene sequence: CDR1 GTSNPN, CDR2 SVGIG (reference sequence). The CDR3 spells CAWSVGSGGSSSTDTQYF. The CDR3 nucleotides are TGTGCCTGGAGTGTCGGCAGCGGGGGGTCGTCTAGCACAGATACGCAGTATTTT.

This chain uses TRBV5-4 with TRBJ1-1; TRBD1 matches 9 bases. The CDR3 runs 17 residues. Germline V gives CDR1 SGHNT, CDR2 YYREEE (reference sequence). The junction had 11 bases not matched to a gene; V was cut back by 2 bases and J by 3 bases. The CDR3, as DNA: TGTGCCAGCAGCTTCATACAGGGGGCGCGTGTTGACACTGAAGCTTTCTTT. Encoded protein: CASSFIQGARVDTEAFF.

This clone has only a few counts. The DNA of the CDR3 is TGCGCCAGCAGCGCTTCGACAGGGGTCATGAACACTGAAGCTTTCTTT. Amino acids: CASSASTGVMNTEAFF. This chain links TRBV5-1 with TRBJ1-1; TRBD1 matches 8 bases. The CDR3 has 16 residues. The junction had 8 bases not matched to a gene; V was cut back by 4 bases and J by 0 bases. The germline V gene has CDR1 SGHRS and CDR2 YFSETQ. Using reference TRBV5-1 and TRBJ1-1 for the parts outside the CDR3, the full variable domain is KAGVTQTPRYLIKTRGQQVTLSCSPISGHRSVSWYQQTPGQGLQFLFEYFSETQRNKGNFPGRFSGRQFSNSRSEMNVSTLELGDSALYLCASSASTGVMNTEAFFGQGTRLTVV.

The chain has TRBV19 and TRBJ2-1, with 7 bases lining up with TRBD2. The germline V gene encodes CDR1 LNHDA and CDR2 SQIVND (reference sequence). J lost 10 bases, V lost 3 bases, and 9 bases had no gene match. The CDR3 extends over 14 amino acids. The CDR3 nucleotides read TGTGCCAGTAGTATGCAGCGGGGTGTGGGGGAGCAGTTCTTC. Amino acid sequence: CASSMQRGVGEQFF. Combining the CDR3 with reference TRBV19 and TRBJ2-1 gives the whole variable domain DGGITQSPKYLFRKEGQNVTLSCEQNLNHDAMYWYRQDPGQGLRLIYYSQIVNDFQKGDIAEGYSVSREKKESFPLTVTSAQKNPTAFYLCASSMQRGVGEQFFGPGTRLTVL.

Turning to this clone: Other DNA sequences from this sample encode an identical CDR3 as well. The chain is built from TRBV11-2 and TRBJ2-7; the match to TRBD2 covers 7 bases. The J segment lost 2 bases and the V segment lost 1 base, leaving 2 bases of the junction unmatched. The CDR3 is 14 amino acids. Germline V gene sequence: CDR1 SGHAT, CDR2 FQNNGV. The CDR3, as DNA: TGTGCCAGCAGCTTAGGTGGGGGGGCCTACGAGCAGTACTTC. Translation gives CASSLGGGAYEQYF.

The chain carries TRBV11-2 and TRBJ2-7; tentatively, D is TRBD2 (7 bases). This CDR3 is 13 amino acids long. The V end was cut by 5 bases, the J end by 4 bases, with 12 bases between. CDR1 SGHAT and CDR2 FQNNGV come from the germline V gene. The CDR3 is CASSPGGLYEQYF. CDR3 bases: TGTGCCAGCAGCCCCGGGGGGCTTTACGAGCAGTACTTC.

CDR3 bases: TGTGCCAGCAGCTTAGACGGGCAGAGCGGGAAGACCCAGTACTTC. Encoded protein: CASSLDGQSGKTQYF. The chain recombines TRBV11-2 with TRBJ2-5; 7 positions agree with TRBD2. Germline loops: CDR1 SGHAT, CDR2 FQNNGV. This CDR3 is built from 15 residues. Trimming removed 0 bases from V and 6 bases from J; junction bases left unmatched: 7.

CDR3 amino acids: CSVVGSGNQPQHF. For the CDR3, the DNA is TGCAGCGTTGTGGGGAGTGGAAATCAGCCCCAGCATTTT. This rearrangement joins TRBV29-1 to TRBJ1-5, with D unclear. Germline V CDR1 and CDR2: SQVTM, ANQGSEA. The CDR3 sequence is 13 residues long. Trimming removed 4 bases from V and 4 bases from J, with 11 bases in between. Looking up the rest from reference TRBV29-1 and TRBJ1-5 gives the full variable domain: SAVISQKPSRDICQRGTSLTIQCQVDSQVTMMFWYRQQPGQSLTLIATANQGSEATYESGFVIDKFPISRPNLTFSTLTVSNMSPEDSSIYLCSVVGSGNQPQHFGDGTRLSIL.

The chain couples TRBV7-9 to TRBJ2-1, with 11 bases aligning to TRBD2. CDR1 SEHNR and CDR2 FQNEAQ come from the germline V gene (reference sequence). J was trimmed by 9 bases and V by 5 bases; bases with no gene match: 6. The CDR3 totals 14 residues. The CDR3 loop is CASSVSGGASEQFF. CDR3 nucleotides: TGTGCCAGCAGCGTTAGCGGGGGGGCAAGTGAGCAGTTCTTC. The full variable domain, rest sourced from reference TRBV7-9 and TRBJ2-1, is DTGVSQNPRHKITKRGQNVTFRCDPISEHNRLYWYRQTLGQGPEFLTYFQNEAQLEKSRLLSDRFSAERPKGSFSTLEIQRTEQGDSAMYLCASSVSGGASEQFFGPGTRLTVL.

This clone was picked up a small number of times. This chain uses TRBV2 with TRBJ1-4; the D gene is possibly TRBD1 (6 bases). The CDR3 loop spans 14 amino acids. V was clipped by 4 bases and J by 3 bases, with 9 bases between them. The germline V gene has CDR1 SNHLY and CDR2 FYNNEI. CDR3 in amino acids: CASSGQVANEKLFF. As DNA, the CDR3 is TGTGCCAGCAGTGGACAGGTCGCTAATGAAAAACTGTTTTTT.

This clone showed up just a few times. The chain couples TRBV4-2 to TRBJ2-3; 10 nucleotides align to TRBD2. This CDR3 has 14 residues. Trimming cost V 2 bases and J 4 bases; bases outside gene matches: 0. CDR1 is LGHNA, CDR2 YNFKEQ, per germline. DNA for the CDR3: TGTGCCAGCAGCCAACTAGCGGGAGCAGATACGCAGTATTTT. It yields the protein CASSQLAGADTQYF.

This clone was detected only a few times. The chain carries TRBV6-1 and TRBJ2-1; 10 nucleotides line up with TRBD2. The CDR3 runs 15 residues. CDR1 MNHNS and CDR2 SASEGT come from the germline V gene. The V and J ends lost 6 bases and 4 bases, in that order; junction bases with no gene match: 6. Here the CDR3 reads CASRPGLAQYNEQFF. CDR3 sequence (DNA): TGTGCCAGCAGGCCGGGACTAGCGCAATACAATGAGCAGTTCTTC.

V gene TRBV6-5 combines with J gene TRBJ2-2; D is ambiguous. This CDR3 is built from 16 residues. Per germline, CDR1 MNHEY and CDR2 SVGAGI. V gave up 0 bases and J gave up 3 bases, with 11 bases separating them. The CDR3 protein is CASSYSVVGHTGELFF. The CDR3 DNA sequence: TGTGCCAGCAGTTACTCGGTGGTTGGGCACACCGGGGAGCTGTTTTTT.